This TCR beta chain came from a study of blood T cell repertoires in COVID-19 (dated by TCRdb to 2019 to 2021). Notes on the research overall: Collaborator samples came from the United States, Italy and Spain and covered acute and convalescent phases of COVID-19. Sample metadata almost always included a de-identified subject ID, COVID-19 status, age in years and sex. The repertoires were released in a freely available public database intended as a resource for research on the immune response to SARS-CoV-2. The dataset comprised deeply sampled blood TCRbeta repertoires from subjects exposed to, actively infected with, or recovered from COVID-19. The material from the prospective study consisted of cDNA or gDNA derived from T cells, B-cell-depleted T cells, or PBMCs. Samples were obtained from the ongoing ImmuneRACE study (first 160 participants) and from roughly 1,300 subjects provided by 6 global collaborators. Where HLA class I and class II types were available, the types were taken from metadata supplied by the sample provider, not from assay-based typing. Findings and caveats that apply to the study as a whole: Clinical and demographic metadata were provided uncurated, with the amount varying by source and participant.

CDR1 LNHDA and CDR2 SQIVND are derived from the germline V gene (reference sequence). The junction shows trimming of 3 bases on V and 0 bases on J, plus 18 bases between the germline ends. CDR3 length: 19 amino acids, cysteine to phenylalanine. Only CDR3 DNA is held: 57 bases, read in frame from base 1. One collaborating source in Seattle enrolled patients during active infection and followed them longitudinally through the course of disease. The collaborating institutions used their own protocols to collect whole blood in K2EDTA tubes. Collaborator samples were shipped for TCRbeta analysis as frozen whole blood, isolated PBMCs, or DNA extracted from either sample type. A note on this clone: Its antigen target is currently unknown. Qualities for individual bases were not recorded, and no much larger clone is one base off.

TCRbeta CDR3 regions were amplified from genomic DNA by means of the immunoSEQ Assay, a bias-controlled multiplex PCR. In the original analysis: Within the assay, amplification of reference gene primers was used to estimate how many nucleated cells each sample contained. To quantify the absolute abundance of each unique TCRbeta CDR3 rearrangement, sequence reads were collapsed and filtered. For each sample, productive Simpson clonality was calculated as the square root of Simpson's diversity index across productive rearrangements. Imported from immuneACCESS, the table was reduced by TCRdb to in-frame sequences with V and J called. These copies leave out some clones; in studies compared against another copy, an unresolved V gene accounts for under half, and the cause of the remainder is not known. For V, J and clone size, that table is used; D and trimming come from the DNA. In all, the sample holds 20,000 to 30,000 clones, and about 88% of those were seen once. The top ten constitute about 26% of the sample.

Specimen: peripheral blood. The receptor chain draws on TRBV19 and TRBJ2-6; a weak D assignment points to TRBD1 (6 bases agree). This clonotype was obtained from a man between 65 and 85 years old with COVID-19, enrolled during active disease. The CDR3 reads CASSMQGLWTPSGANVLTF. The sequenced DNA is TGTGCCAGTAGTATGCAGGGGCTATGGACTCCCTCTGGGGCCAACGTCCTGACTTTC.